This paragraph reports one T cell receptor beta chain. A much larger clone differs from this one at a single base, so this may be a read error. Time point here: patch test 1, 2 weeks after DPC sensitization. Treatment defined: therapeutic diphenylcyclopropenone sensitization with weekly scalp DPC. Blood was collected ahead of every patch test applied. TCRdb redid the calling of the RACE reads with MiXCR, one entry per CDR3 protein. This table holds roughly 86,000 distinct CDR3 sequences, more than 9% found once. The data stem from a study of human T cells and chemical hapten exposure. Overall study: DPC at 0.01% went onto the upper back in patch tests, read at 6 days.

J was trimmed by 1 base and V by 5 bases; bases with no gene match: 7. The CDR3 extends over 15 amino acids. The V gene's germline CDR1 is SGHRS and CDR2 YFSETQ. The sample consisted of whole blood, taken in connection with sensitization to the hapten diphenylcyclopropenone (DPC). The TCR originated in a man aged 35 to 55 with alopecia areata. Some clones in this sample may be carry-over from other donors' samples. V is TRBV5-1 and J is TRBJ2-3; 7 nucleotides match TRBD2. The CDR3 reads CASSPAGKGTDTQYF. As DNA, the CDR3 is TGCGCCAGCAGTCCAGCGGGGAAAGGCACAGATACGCAGTATTTT.